This T cell receptor beta chain was obtained from a study of CD8+ T cells in alopecia areata. In the study overall: The study gave treated patients oral tofacitinib at 5 to 10 mg twice daily.

Whole-study results and caveats: With patients, TCR sharing proved less clear than in mice, a difference possibly related to HLA. There were also resident alphabeta T cells of normal skin sequenced in scalp samples.

Isolation of CD4+ and CD8+ T cells from PBMCs was achieved by sorting. The CDR3 is 13 residues long. The germline V gene has CDR1 LGHNT and CDR2 FRNRAP. V was pared by 7 bases and J by 7 bases, with 11 bases between. Note on this clone: Its antigen is still unknown.

RNA was extracted and reverse transcribed into cDNA as the sequencing template. Using immunoSEQ multiplex PCR, the repertoire was profiled, and TCRdb retains in-frame clones only, with some absent. The repertoire holds 200,000 to 250,000 clones, approximately 61% seen once, with around 1.2% in the top ten. This chain joins TRBV12-5 and TRBJ1-6; D ambiguous. This clonotype was sampled from a human donor with alopecia areata. The material sequenced was CD4+ T cells sorted from blood, taken at week 0. CDR3 coding DNA: TGTGCTAGTGCCCCGGACGGGAATTCACCCCTCCACTTT. This codes for CASAPDGNSPLHF.